One sample yielded the 14 T cell receptor beta chains listed below, sequenced in a study of T-cell reconstitution after alpha-beta-depleted transplantation in children. Using unique molecular identifiers, the investigators prepared the TCRbeta library. TCRdb reanalysed the PCR reads using MiXCR and keeps one entry per CDR3 protein. This sample has 550,000 to 600,000 distinct CDR3 sequences, with around 23% found just once. The sequencing used PBMCs, mostly from graft donor cells, collected 360 days after TCRalphabeta/CD19-depleted stem cell transplant. These TCRs come from a boy under three years old who had a stem cell transplant for acute myeloid leukemia, so the T cells may come from the graft donor.

The chain joins TRBV12-3 or TRBV12-4 to TRBJ1-4; no firm D call. The germline V and J ends were trimmed by 2 bases and 7 bases, with 17 bases remaining between them. This CDR3 is 16 amino acids long. Here the CDR3 reads CASSLNRAGFREKLFF. CDR3 bases: TGTGCCAGCAGTTTAAATAGGGCGGGGTTTCGTGAAAAACTGTTTTTT.

This clonotype was seen ten or more times. The CDR3 DNA sequence: TGTGCCATCAGTGAGCCGTCAGATGGGTCGAGGGTAAACGGGGAGCTGTTTTTT. Protein: CAISEPSDGSRVNGELFF. The V call is TRBV10-3, the J call TRBJ2-2, with a possible D match to TRBD2 (5 bases). This CDR3 region has 18 residues. Per germline, CDR1 ENHRY and CDR2 SYGVKD. V was trimmed by 2 bases and J by 7 bases, leaving 23 bases between them.

V is TRBV4-1 and J is TRBJ2-1; D perhaps matches TRBD2 (6 bases). Germline V gene data show CDR1 as MGHRA and CDR2 as YSYEKL. V lost 6 bases and J 7 bases, leaving 19 bases between the germline ends. This CDR3 comprises 15 residues. The CDR3 DNA reads as TGCGCCAGCAGGGGAGGACCCAACCCTAGTAATGAGCAGTTCTTC. This codes for CASRGGPNPSNEQFF.

Comment on this clonotype: The junction shows a germline mismatch at one end, possibly a read error. The rearrangement joins TRBV20-1 to TRBJ2-1, with 8 bases matching TRBD1. The CDR3 sequence is 17 residues long. Germline CDR1 is DFQATT and CDR2 is SNEGSKA (reference sequence). The DNA of the CDR3 is TGCTGTGCTAGAGAGGCAGCCCGGGACAGGACCGCGGATGAGCAGTTCTTC. It is translated as CCAREAARDRTADEQFF.

The V call is TRBV11-2, the J call TRBJ2-7, with D perhaps matching TRBD2 (6 bases). The CDR3 loop spans 17 amino acids. The V end lost 1 base, the J end lost 2 bases, and 18 bases lay between the germline ends. Germline assignment: CDR1 SGHAT and CDR2 FQNNGV. CDR3 loop: CASSLGPLADETYEQYV. CDR3 nucleotides: TGTGCCAGCAGCTTAGGGCCACTAGCAGATGAGACCTACGAGCAGTACGTC.

This clonotype was observed a few times. A much larger clone differs by one base, so this may be a read error. The genes are TRBV6-2 or TRBV6-3 and TRBJ2-7; 9 positions agree with TRBD1. The J segment lost 2 bases and the V segment lost 4 bases, leaving 3 bases of the junction unmatched. CDR3 length equals 14 residues. CDR1 MNHEY and CDR2 SVGEGT come from the germline V gene. CDR3 sequence reads: CASSFGTGPYEQYV. The CDR3 nucleotides read TGTGCCAGCAGTTTCGGGACAGGGCCCTACGAGCAGTACGTC.

The chain couples TRBV28 to TRBJ1-3; D might be TRBD1 (6 bases). The V and J ends lost 2 bases and 4 bases respectively, with 12 bases between them. Germline V lookup: CDR1 MDHEN, CDR2 SYDVKM. The CDR3 loop spans 15 amino acids. CDR3 DNA sequence: TGTGCCAGCAGTTTACCCAGGGACATCGGAAACACCATATATTTT. Encoded protein: CASSLPRDIGNTIYF.

The V call is TRBV27, the J call TRBJ1-5, with TRBD1 identical over 8 bases. V shed 5 bases and J 2 bases; nucleotides not matched to a gene: 5. The CDR3 totals 15 residues. The germline V gene has CDR1 MNHEY and CDR2 SMNVEV (reference sequence). CDR3 DNA: TGTGCCAGCAGTACCGGACAGGGCGGCAATCAGCCCCAGCATTTT. Its translation is CASSTGQGGNQPQHF.

The chain joins TRBV4-3 to TRBJ2-1; 8 bases match TRBD2. The junction had 11 bases not matched to a gene; V was cut back by 4 bases and J by 15 bases. Germline-derived CDR1 and CDR2 are LGHNA and YSLEER. This CDR3 region has 13 residues. Here the CDR3 DNA reads TGCGCCAGCAGCCTTCATTCGACTAGCGAGTTGTTCTTC. Its protein is CASSLHSTSELFF.

This clonotype was counted only a few times. The CDR3 DNA sequence: TGCAGTGCTAGTACTATTTACAGGGACCCTCGCACAGATACGCAGTATTTT. As protein: CSASTIYRDPRTDTQYF. J is TRBJ2-3 and V is TRBV20-1, with D possibly TRBD1 on 6 matching bases. V dropped 3 bases and J dropped 1 base, with 20 bases sitting between them. The CDR3 has 17 residues. From germline, CDR1 is DFQATT and CDR2 SNEGSKA (reference sequence).

This clonotype has at least ten counts. The rearrangement joins TRBV11-2 to TRBJ2-1; 8 nucleotides align to TRBD1. V gave up 8 bases and J gave up 3 bases; unmatched junction bases: 6. There are 14 residues in the CDR3. Germline V CDR1 and CDR2: SGHAT, FQNNGV. The DNA for the CDR3 is TGTGCCAGCCAACTCGGGACAGGCTACAATGAGCAGTTCTTC. Protein: CASQLGTGYNEQFF.

The genes are TRBV15 and TRBJ2-5; D gene ambiguous. With 0 bases removed from V and 1 base from J, the gap between germline ends came to 9 bases. This CDR3 region has 15 residues. Germline lookup yields CDR1 LNHNV and CDR2 YYDKDF (reference sequence). CDR3 DNA: TGTGCCACCAGCAGAGATAGCCATACCCAAGAGACCCAGTACTTC. This translates into CATSRDSHTQETQYF.

This clonotype was observed at least ten times. The J gene is TRBJ2-5, the V gene TRBV7-8; a possible D gene is TRBD1 (6 bases). The CDR3 runs to 15 residues. Germline V gene sequence: CDR1 SGHVS, CDR2 FQNEAQ. The V end was cut by 5 bases, the J end by 4 bases, with 17 bases between. Here the CDR3 reads CASSIPQGRAETQYF. The CDR3 nucleotides are TGTGCCAGCAGCATACCACAGGGTCGGGCAGAGACCCAGTACTTC. Variable domain in full (rest from reference TRBV7-8 and TRBJ2-5): GAGVSQSPRYKVAKRGQDVALRCDPISGHVSLFWYQQALGQGPEFLTYFQNEAQLDKSGLPSDRFFAERPEGSVSTLKIQRTQQEDSAVYLCASSIPQGRAETQYFGPGTRLLVL.

The chain has TRBV6-5 and TRBJ2-1; D is possibly TRBD1 (6 bases). V was shortened by 2 bases and J by 1 base, with 12 bases between the two germline ends. Germline V lookup: CDR1 MNHEY, CDR2 SVGAGI. The CDR3 totals 16 residues. Here the CDR3 DNA reads TGTGCCAGCAGTTACGATCTGGACAGATCCTACAATGAGCAGTTCTTC. Translating gives CASSYDLDRSYNEQFF.